The clone carrying this T cell receptor (beta chain) was recorded a few times. The sample originates from a study of blood T cell repertoires in COVID-19. In the study's own analysis: Reference gene primer amplification yielded estimated nucleated cell counts. The protocol was immunoSEQ multiplex PCR, while the TCRdb copy is restricted to in-frame clones and leaves out a portion. V and J calls and clone size are as listed in that table; D and trimming were resolved from the DNA. The sample lists about 230,000 clones; over 75% were seen once. Those enrolled in Seattle joined during active infection and were followed longitudinally afterward. This CDR3 is 17 amino acids long. V lost 2 bases and J lost 0; bases outside the gene matches: 6. From germline, CDR1 is KGHSH and CDR2 LQKENI.

The source is a man over 45 with COVID-19, enrolled during active disease. V usage is TRBV18 and J usage is TRBJ2-7, with 11 bases aligning to TRBD1. Sequenced material: peripheral blood. CDR3 sequence reads: CASSPTRDRGYSYEQYF. CDR3 in DNA: TGTGCCAGCTCACCAACAAGGGACAGGGGGTACTCCTACGAGCAGTACTTC.